The T cell receptor beta chain described here comes from a study of T cell changes during pregnancy in multiple sclerosis. Assay: immunoSEQ multiplex PCR; the TCRdb copy retains only in-frame clones and omits some. Among some 87,000 clones listed, approximately 92% were seen once. The germline gives CDR1 GTSNPN, CDR2 SVGIG (reference sequence). V lost 1 base and J lost 4, with 10 bases in between. The CDR3 extends over 13 amino acids. The sequence derives from a female donor with multiple sclerosis, enrolled in a pregnancy study. Source: peripheral blood, taken in the first trimester of pregnancy. The rearrangement uses TRBV30 and TRBJ1-2; D gene uncertain. For the CDR3, the DNA is TGTGCCTGGAGTGCGGGTATGGGCTATGGCTACACCTTC. Translating it yields CAWSAGMGYGYTF.